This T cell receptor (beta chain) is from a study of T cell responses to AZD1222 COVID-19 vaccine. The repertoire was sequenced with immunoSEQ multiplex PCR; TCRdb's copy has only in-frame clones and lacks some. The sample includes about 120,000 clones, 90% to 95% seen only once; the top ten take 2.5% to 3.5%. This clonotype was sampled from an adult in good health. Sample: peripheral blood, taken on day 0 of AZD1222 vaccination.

Here the CDR3 DNA reads TGTGCCAGCAGCTCCCGCCGGGACAGAGTTAGGTACAATGAGCAGTTCTTC. It codes for CASSSRRDRVRYNEQFF. V is TRBV13 and J is TRBJ2-1, with TRBD1 identical over 7 bases. CDR3 length: 17 amino acids. CDR1 is PRHDT and CDR2 is FYEKMQ in the germline V gene (reference sequence). Trimming took 4 bases from V and 4 from J; bases not matched to a gene: 13.